The 15 T cell receptor beta chains below all came from one sample that was sequenced in a study of CD8 T cells in Susac syndrome. An amount of RNA that ranged from about 0.45 to 1 ug was reverse transcribed with random hexamers. TCRdb itself ran the immunoSEQ multiplex PCR reads through MiXCR, one entry per CDR3 protein. The repertoire consists of 50,000 or so distinct CDR3 sequences, with 93% occurring once and the leading ten covering around 0.49%. Material: CD8+ T cells from PBMCs. The receptors shown here come from a human donor with multiple sclerosis.

This rearrangement joins TRBV12-5 to TRBJ1-1; D is undetermined. CDR3 length: 11 amino acids. V dropped 5 bases and J dropped 2 bases, with 3 bases sitting between them. Germline lookup yields CDR1 LGHNT and CDR2 FRNRAP. CDR3 sequence (DNA): TGTGCTAGTGGTGTTAACACTGAAGCTTTCTTT. This translates into CASGVNTEAFF. Supplemented by reference TRBV12-5 and TRBJ1-1, the full variable domain reads DARVTQTPRHKVTEMGQEVTMRCQPILGHNTVFWYRQTMMQGLELLAYFRNRAPLDDSGMPKDRFSAEMPDATLATLKIQPSEPRDSAVYFCASGVNTEAFFGQGTRLTVV.

The genes are TRBV3-1 and TRBJ2-7; possibly TRBD1 for D (6 bases). Trimming cost V 0 bases and J 2 bases, with 11 bases left between them. CDR1 LGHDT and CDR2 YNNKEL come from the germline V gene (reference sequence). CDR3 length equals 15 residues. The chain's CDR3 is CASSQEPGVTYEQYF. CDR3 bases: TGTGCCAGCAGCCAAGAACCAGGGGTTACCTACGAGCAGTACTTC.

The chain has TRBV12-3 or TRBV12-4 and TRBJ2-5; 7 positions match TRBD1. V shed 4 bases and J 7 bases; nucleotides not matched to a gene: 9. There are 14 residues in the CDR3. CDR3 residues: CASSSSTGSRTQYF. The CDR3, as DNA: TGTGCCAGCAGTTCCTCGACAGGGTCGCGGACCCAGTACTTC.

The chain combines TRBV30 with TRBJ2-7; 7 nucleotides agree with TRBD2. The CDR3 is 14 amino acids. V was clipped by 2 bases and J by 3 bases; unmatched bases: 7. Germline lookup yields CDR1 GTSNPN and CDR2 SVGIG (reference sequence). This chain's CDR3 is CAWSQWGGSYEQYF. CDR3 coding DNA: TGTGCCTGGAGTCAATGGGGGGGTAGCTACGAGCAGTACTTC.

The J gene is TRBJ1-2, the V gene TRBV27; D is unclear. V lost 2 bases to trimming and J lost 0 bases, with 16 bases between them. Germline V gene sequence: CDR1 MNHEY, CDR2 SMNVEV (reference sequence). This CDR3 spans 17 amino acids. This chain's CDR3 is CASSLVRPLGANYGYTF. CDR3 coding DNA: TGTGCCAGCAGTTTAGTTAGGCCTCTTGGAGCTAACTATGGCTACACCTTC.

This sequence joins TRBV29-1 and TRBJ2-2; D perhaps matches TRBD2 (5 bases). The length of the CDR3 is 14 residues. V was shortened by 1 base and J by 11 bases, with 17 bases between the two germline ends. Germline V gene data show CDR1 as SQVTM and CDR2 as ANQGSEA. CDR3 sequence: CSVEAGLTLGELFF. The DNA for the CDR3 is TGCAGCGTTGAAGCGGGGTTAACTCTAGGAGAGCTGTTTTTT.

This rearrangement joins TRBV6-5 to TRBJ2-7; 11 nucleotides align to TRBD1. Unmatched junction bases numbered 9, after V lost 0 bases and J lost 5 bases. This CDR3 is built from 17 residues. Looked up from germline, CDR1 is MNHEY and CDR2 is SVGAGI. The CDR3 DNA reads TGTGCCAGCAGTTACTCGGCCACGGGACAGGGGGTCGACGAGCAGTACTTC. It specifies CASSYSATGQGVDEQYF.

The V call is TRBV25-1, the J call TRBJ2-5; D unresolved. Deletions cut 4 bases from V and 0 bases from J, with 9 bases between. In germline, CDR1 is MGHDK, CDR2 SYGVNS. There are 14 residues in the CDR3. This chain's CDR3 is CASSGTAYQETQYF. Written as DNA, the CDR3 is TGTGCCAGCAGTGGAACAGCGTACCAAGAGACCCAGTACTTC.

This chain connects TRBV7-8 to TRBJ2-5, with D perhaps matching TRBD1 or TRBD2 (5 bases each). Deletions cut 5 bases from V and 7 bases from J, with 14 bases between. The CDR3 extends over 13 amino acids. Germline-derived CDR1 and CDR2 are SGHVS and FQNEAQ. CDR3 sequence: CASSPEGSTTQYF. CDR3 sequence (DNA): TGTGCCAGCAGCCCCGAGGGGAGCACGACCCAGTACTTC.

The chain employs TRBV6-2 or TRBV6-3 and TRBJ2-3; 14 bases align to TRBD2. CDR1 is MNHEY, CDR2 SVGEGT, per germline. V gave up 6 bases and J gave up 4 bases; unmatched junction bases: 3. CDR3 length equals 15 residues. The DNA of the CDR3 is TGTGCCAGCAGCCCGACTAGCGGGGGGGCAGATACGCAGTATTTT. This sequence encodes CASSPTSGGADTQYF.

The chain carries TRBV6-5 and TRBJ2-7, with D tentatively TRBD1 (6 bases). V was pared by 2 bases and J by 0 bases, with 8 bases between. There are 14 residues in the CDR3. Germline CDR1 and CDR2: MNHEY and SVGAGI. The CDR3 is CASSYGTPSYEQYF. The DNA of the CDR3 is TGTGCCAGCAGTTACGGGACACCCTCCTACGAGCAGTACTTC.

V and J are TRBV7-9 and TRBJ2-1; D is ambiguous. V lost 0 bases, J lost 5 bases, and 8 bases lay in between. Germline lookup yields CDR1 SEHNR and CDR2 FQNEAQ (reference sequence). The CDR3 loop spans 14 amino acids. The CDR3 is CASSLAGQNNEQFF. The CDR3 region has the DNA TGTGCCAGCAGCTTAGCTGGGCAGAACAATGAGCAGTTCTTC.

V gene TRBV6-6 combines with J gene TRBJ2-5; D remains unclear. The CDR3 runs 10 residues. CDR1 is MNHNY and CDR2 is SVGAGI in the germline V gene (reference sequence). V lost 10 bases and J 7 bases, leaving 10 bases between the germline ends. The CDR3 DNA sequence: TGTGCCACCCAGGAAGGGACCCAGTACTTC. Translated, it gives CATQEGTQYF.

This chain links TRBV11-2 with TRBJ1-1; D is uncertain. The germline V and J ends were trimmed by 7 bases and 1 base, with 10 bases remaining between them. The CDR3 totals 13 residues. The germline CDR1 and CDR2 sequences are SGHAT and FQNNGV. Written as DNA, the CDR3 is TGTGCCAGCACCCGGGCTGAGAACACTGAAGCTTTCTTT. Translation gives CASTRAENTEAFF.

This clonotype was counted a single time. The chain combines TRBV14 with TRBJ2-7; no firm D call. The CDR3 runs to 13 residues. Trimming removed 0 bases at V and 3 bases at J, with 6 bases between. Germline CDR1 SGHDN, CDR2 FVKESK. CDR3 region: CASSQDWGYEQYF. The DNA for the CDR3 is TGTGCCAGCAGCCAAGATTGGGGCTACGAGCAGTACTTC. The full variable domain, rest sourced from reference TRBV14 and TRBJ2-7, is EAGVTQFPSHSVIEKGQTVTLRCDPISGHDNLYWYRRVMGKEIKFLLHFVKESKQDESGMPNNRFLAERTGGTYSTLKVQPAELEDSGVYFCASSQDWGYEQYFGPGTRLTVT.